What follows are 21 T cell receptor beta chains derived from one specimen sequenced in a study of T cell responses to AZD1222 COVID-19 vaccine. Generated by immunoSEQ multiplex PCR, the TCRdb table keeps only in-frame clones and is missing some. This repertoire shows around 90,000 clones, 91% found once; its top ten account for 4% to 6%. This specimen was peripheral blood, taken on day 0 of MenACWY control vaccination. Receptor source: an adult in good health.

V usage is TRBV29-1 and J usage is TRBJ1-2, with a tentative D call TRBD1 (6 bases). Looked up from germline, CDR1 is SQVTM and CDR2 is ANQGSEA. The CDR3 spans 14 residues. V lost 4 bases to trimming and J lost 7 bases, with 19 bases between them. CDR3: CSVGVSGAWGGYTF. In DNA form, the CDR3 reads TGCAGCGTTGGTGTTTCGGGGGCATGGGGTGGCTACACCTTC.

The chain has TRBV5-5 and TRBJ2-1; D is undetermined. Deletions cut 2 bases from V and 7 bases from J, with 10 bases between. The germline V gene has CDR1 SGHKS and CDR2 YYEKEE (reference sequence). This CDR3 has 13 residues. CDR3 in DNA: TGTGCCAGCAGCTTAGGGCCCGCAAATGAGCAGTTCTTC. This sequence encodes CASSLGPANEQFF.

V gene TRBV18 combines with J gene TRBJ1-1; no definite D call. Trimming took 2 bases from V and 6 from J, leaving 10 bases between them. CDR1 is KGHSH, CDR2 LQKENI, per germline. CDR3 length: 13 residues. CDR3: CASSPGVLSEAFF. The CDR3 bases are TGTGCCAGCTCACCAGGGGTACTTTCTGAAGCTTTCTTT. The full variable domain, rest sourced from reference TRBV18 and TRBJ1-1, is NAGVMQNPRHLVRRRGQEARLRCSPMKGHSHVYWYRQLPEEGLKFMVYLQKENIIDESGMPKERFSAEFPKEGPSILRIQQVVRGDSAAYFCASSPGVLSEAFFGQGTRLTVV.

This chain uses TRBV5-1 with TRBJ1-6; tentative D call: TRBD1 (6 bases). Trimming removed 9 bases at V and 12 bases at J, with 16 bases between. The germline V gene has CDR1 SGHRS and CDR2 YFSETQ. CDR3 length: 12 residues. The DNA of the CDR3 is TGCGCCAACACGACCCAGGGGTTACCCCTCCACTTT. Its protein is CANTTQGLPLHF.

V is TRBV5-1 and J is TRBJ2-7; D uncertain. This CDR3 contains 14 residues. The germline gives CDR1 SGHRS, CDR2 YFSETQ. V shed 3 bases and J shed 2 bases, with 12 bases lying between them. CDR3 nucleotide sequence: TGCGCCAGCAGCTGGGTTAGTGGCGCCTACGAGCAGTACTTC. Translated: CASSWVSGAYEQYF.

This rearrangement joins TRBV10-3 to TRBJ1-6; D not certain. V lost 2 bases and J 10 bases, leaving 9 bases between the germline ends. In germline, CDR1 is ENHRY, CDR2 SYGVKD. This CDR3 region has 13 residues. CDR3 in amino acids: CAISEEGGSPLHF. Here the CDR3 DNA reads TGTGCCATCAGTGAGGAGGGCGGATCACCCCTCCACTTT.

V usage is TRBV11-2 and J usage is TRBJ2-7; D uncertain. The CDR3 extends over 13 amino acids. CDR1 and CDR2 from the germline V gene are SGHAT and FQNNGV. V lost 1 base and J 0 bases, leaving 4 bases between the germline ends. The CDR3 DNA reads TGTGCCAGCAGCTTAGCCATCTCCTACGAGCAGTACTTC. Translating gives CASSLAISYEQYF.

V usage is TRBV3-1 (or the pseudogene TRBV3-2) and J usage is TRBJ1-2; maybe TRBD1 (5 bases). Trimming pared 1 base from V and 8 bases from J, leaving 20 bases between. This CDR3 comprises 16 residues. CDR1 is LGHDT and CDR2 is YNNKEL in the germline V gene (reference sequence). Here the CDR3 DNA reads TGTGCCAGCAGCCAAGCAGCAGGCATCTCGGGGGAAGGCTACACCTTC. This sequence encodes CASSQAAGISGEGYTF.

The chain recombines TRBV19 with TRBJ1-2; D may be TRBD1 (5 bases). V was pared by 5 bases and J by 8 bases, with 12 bases between. The CDR3 totals 12 residues. Germline CDR1 and CDR2: LNHDA and SQIVND (reference sequence). CDR3: CASSSGPRGYTF. The CDR3 bases are TGTGCCAGTAGTTCGGGACCGCGGGGCTACACCTTC.

This chain uses TRBV28 with TRBJ2-7; D uncertain. This CDR3 has 13 amino acids. Per germline, CDR1 MDHEN and CDR2 SYDVKM. V was clipped by 1 base and J by 2 bases, with 6 bases between them. For the CDR3, the DNA is TGTGCCAGCAGTTTATCCCTCCCCTACGAGCAGTACTTC. Its translation is CASSLSLPYEQYF.

The chain joins TRBV18 to TRBJ1-1, with unresolved D. Per the germline V gene, CDR1 is KGHSH and CDR2 is LQKENI. The CDR3 is 13 residues long. V lost 0 bases and J 10 bases, leaving 12 bases between the germline ends. The CDR3 DNA reads TGTGCCAGCTCACCACCGGTTGTGCTGTCAGCTTTCTTT. It codes for CASSPPVVLSAFF. Combining the CDR3 with reference TRBV18 and TRBJ1-1 gives the whole variable domain NAGVMQNPRHLVRRRGQEARLRCSPMKGHSHVYWYRQLPEEGLKFMVYLQKENIIDESGMPKERFSAEFPKEGPSILRIQQVVRGDSAAYFCASSPPVVLSAFFGQGTRLTVV.

This chain joins TRBV7-9 and TRBJ2-3, with TRBD1 matching over 11 bases. Germline V gives CDR1 SEHNR, CDR2 FQNEAQ (reference sequence). V lost 5 bases, J lost 3 bases, and 4 bases stayed unmatched. CDR3 size: 15 residues. CDR3 DNA sequence: TGTGCCAGCAGCCTCCGGGACAGGGGGACAGATACGCAGTATTTT. Amino acids: CASSLRDRGTDTQYF.

The CDR3 DNA sequence: TGCGCCAGCAGTGAGGGCCCCAGGGGGAATTCACCCCTCCACTTT. Protein: CASSEGPRGNSPLHF. The J gene is TRBJ1-6, the V gene TRBV10-2; 7 nucleotides line up with TRBD1. Germline V lookup: CDR1 WSHSY, CDR2 SAAADI. CDR3 length equals 15 residues. J gave up 7 bases and V 2 bases, and 5 bases lay outside the gene matches.

V usage is TRBV7-8 and J usage is TRBJ1-3; D gene unclear. Germline V gene sequence: CDR1 SGHVS, CDR2 FQNEAQ. The V and J ends lost 1 base and 4 bases respectively, with 8 bases between them. The CDR3 contains 14 residues. The CDR3 DNA is TGTGCCAGCAGCTTAGTCCCACAAGGAAACACCATATATTTT. Protein product: CASSLVPQGNTIYF.

The CDR3 sequence is CASSGPGGEQYF. CDR3 nucleotides: TGTGCCAGCAGTGGACCAGGGGGCGAGCAGTACTTC. V gene TRBV25-1 combines with J gene TRBJ2-7, with TRBD1 matching 7 bases. CDR1 MGHDK and CDR2 SYGVNS come from the germline V gene. Trimming removed 4 bases from V and 6 bases from J; junction bases left unmatched: 3. This CDR3 contains 12 residues.

The J gene is TRBJ1-1, the V gene TRBV6-6, with 7 bases matching TRBD1. Germline V gene sequence: CDR1 MNHNY, CDR2 SVGAGI (reference sequence). V was pared by 6 bases and J by 6 bases, with 13 bases of the junction left unmatched. CDR3 length: 15 amino acids. CDR3 nucleotides: TGTGCCAGCAGCCCCCCCCAGACAGGGAGGGCTGAAGCTTTCTTT. Protein product: CASSPPQTGRAEAFF.

The chain recombines TRBV2 with TRBJ1-2; no reliable D call. V lost 1 base and J lost 4, with 10 bases in between. This CDR3 region has 14 residues. The germline CDR1 and CDR2 sequences are SNHLY and FYNNEI. The CDR3 loop reads CASSEGGHGYGYTF. The CDR3 coding sequence is TGTGCCAGCAGTGAAGGGGGTCACGGCTATGGCTACACCTTC.

The chain has TRBV2 and TRBJ2-3; tentatively, D is TRBD1 or TRBD2 (5 bases each). Germline CDR1 and CDR2: SNHLY and FYNNEI. This CDR3 comprises 14 residues. V lost 5 bases to trimming and J lost 2 bases, with 11 bases between them. The chain's CDR3 is CASSPGTYTDTQYF. The CDR3 region has the DNA TGTGCCAGCAGTCCCGGGACCTACACAGATACGCAGTATTTT.

The chain employs TRBV11-2 and TRBJ1-2, with D hard to call. Between the trimmed V and J ends, which lost 0 bases and 2 bases, there was a span of 10 bases. The CDR3 loop spans 15 amino acids. Germline CDR1 SGHAT, CDR2 FQNNGV. The CDR3 reads CASSLDPAANYGYTF. The CDR3 nucleotides read TGTGCCAGCAGCTTAGATCCGGCAGCCAACTATGGCTACACCTTC.

The genes are TRBV5-1 and TRBJ2-1; perhaps TRBD1 as D (6 bases). Germline CDR1 reads SGHRS; CDR2 reads YFSETQ. Deletions cut 0 bases from V and 8 bases from J, with 9 bases between. This CDR3 has 13 amino acids. For the CDR3, the DNA is TGCGCCAGCAGCTTGGGGGGGCCCCATGAGCAGTTCTTC. Its protein is CASSLGGPHEQFF.

The rearrangement joins TRBV5-1 to TRBJ1-3, with D perhaps matching TRBD1 (5 bases). There are 16 residues in the CDR3. Per germline, CDR1 SGHRS and CDR2 YFSETQ. V was trimmed by 0 bases and J by 3 bases, leaving 13 bases between them. CDR3: CASSLAAGRDGNTIYF. In DNA form, the CDR3 reads TGCGCCAGCAGCTTGGCGGCAGGGAGGGATGGAAACACCATATATTTT.